Listed below are T cell receptor beta chains from one sample, sequenced in a study of identical twins. TCRdb re-called the 5' RACE reads with MiXCR, one entry per CDR3 protein. The sample contains around 570,000 distinct CDR3 sequences, 9.6% of which appear only once. This sample was shared with a second study, whose subject was yellow fever vaccine responses in identical twins.

Sequenced material: PBMCs. The receptors were gathered from a woman between 18 and 30 years old in good health. The CDR3 runs from the conserved cysteine through the conserved F or W. The D gene is left open where the match is weak. Size values are once, few and many counts, or a class for expanded clones, and some rows have none.

V,J,D,size,CDR3,DNA
TRBV20-1,TRBJ2-1,NA,NA,CSARDQADPYNEQFF,TGCAGTGCTAGAGACCAAGCTGACCCCTACAATGAGCAGTTCTTC
TRBV4-1,TRBJ1-1,TRBD1,many,CASSRQGDTEAFF,TGCGCCAGCAGCCGTCAGGGGGACACTGAAGCTTTCTTT
TRBV4-1,TRBJ2-1,NA,NA,CASSPPIPISSYNEQFF,TGCGCCAGCAGCCCACCAATTCCCATAAGCTCCTACAATGAGCAGTTCTTC
TRBV7-2,TRBJ2-5,NA,few,CASSVMVQETQYF,TGTGCCAGCAGCGTGATGGTCCAAGAGACCCAGTACTTC
TRBV29-1,TRBJ1-1,TRBD1,many,CSVGQGDTEAFF,TGCAGCGTGGGACAGGGGGACACTGAAGCTTTCTTT
TRBV11-1,TRBJ2-1,TRBD2,many,CASSLARLAGVNTSYNEQFF,TGTGCCAGCAGCTTAGCAAGACTAGCGGGGGTGAACACCTCCTACAATGAGCAGTTCTTC
TRBV28,TRBJ2-3,NA,many,CASSFGATDTQYF,TGTGCCAGCAGTTTCGGGGCGACAGATACGCAGTATTTT
TRBV7-9,TRBJ1-1,TRBD1,few,CASSLSGQGGTEAFF,TGTGCCAGCAGCTTATCGGGACAGGGCGGCACTGAAGCTTTCTTT
TRBV19,TRBJ2-1,NA,NA,CASSIDRTTSSYNEQFF,TGTGCCAGTAGTATAGATCGGACTACAAGCTCCTACAATGAGCAGTTCTTC
TRBV12-3/TRBV12-4,TRBJ2-7,TRBD2,NA,CASCSRTSGRVSTYEQYF,TGTGCCAGCTGTTCCCGGACTAGCGGGAGGGTCTCCACCTACGAGCAGTACTTC
TRBV27,TRBJ2-6,TRBD1,NA,CASSLSGGASGANVLTF,TGTGCCAGCAGTTTATCAGGGGGCGCTTCTGGGGCCAACGTCCTGACTTTC
TRBV27,TRBJ2-5,NA,NA,CASSLWAGAEETQYF,TGTGCCAGCAGTTTATGGGCCGGGGCGGAGGAGACCCAGTACTTC
TRBV20-1,TRBJ2-7,TRBD2,many,CSASPGVSGRHEQYF,TGCAGTGCTAGTCCCGGCGTTAGCGGGAGACACGAGCAGTACTTC
TRBV6-2/TRBV6-3,TRBJ2-3,TRBD2,NA,CASSPFWAGVFPAKTSTDTQYF,TGTGCCAGCAGCCCCTTTTGGGCGGGAGTTTTTCCCGCCAAAACTAGCACAGATACGCAGTATTTT
TRBV27,TRBJ2-1,TRBD2,NA,CASTPSAGDTYNEQFF,TGTGCCAGCACCCCCTCAGCGGGAGACACCTACAATGAGCAGTTCTTC
TRBV7-2,TRBJ1-1,NA,many,CASRRTVNTEAFF,TGTGCCAGCAGAAGGACGGTCAACACTGAAGCTTTCTTT
TRBV28,TRBJ2-3,NA,NA,CASSFPGVDTQYF,TGTGCCAGCAGTTTTCCAGGGGTAGATACGCAGTATTTT
TRBV7-9,TRBJ1-5,NA,NA,CASSLDGLNQPQHF,TGTGCCAGCAGCTTAGACGGACTCAATCAGCCCCAGCATTTT
TRBV20-1,TRBJ2-1,NA,many,CSAIGSSYNEQFF,TGCAGTGCTATTGGGAGCTCCTACAATGAGCAGTTCTTC
TRBV29-1,TRBJ2-7,TRBD2,NA,CSVVVSGAYEQYF,TGCAGCGTTGTTGTTAGCGGGGCCTACGAGCAGTACTTC
TRBV7-9,TRBJ1-4,NA,many,CASSLEGSNEKLFF,TGTGCCAGCAGCTTAGAAGGATCTAATGAAAAACTGTTTTTT
TRBV5-1,TRBJ2-1,TRBD1,many,CASSPDGTGFNEQFF,TGCGCCAGCAGCCCGGACGGGACAGGGTTCAATGAGCAGTTCTTC
TRBV7-9,TRBJ2-7,NA,few,CASSFPGSGTYEQYF,TGTGCCAGCAGCTTTCCCGGCAGTGGGACCTACGAGCAGTACTTC
TRBV5-1,TRBJ2-7,TRBD1,NA,CASSYLSGQGSGQYF,TGCGCCAGCAGCTATCTCTCGGGACAGGGTAGCGGGCAGTACTTC
TRBV5-1,TRBJ1-1,NA,NA,CASSLDSPTEAFF,TGCGCCAGCAGCCTTGACAGTCCCACTGAAGCTTTCTTT
TRBV20-1,TRBJ2-7,TRBD1,NA,CSAQILGTDYEQYF,TGCAGTGCCCAGATCCTCGGGACAGACTACGAGCAGTACTTC
TRBV7-9,TRBJ1-5,NA,few,CASSLTGPGGNQPQHF,TGTGCCAGCAGCTTGACGGGCCCGGGGGGCAATCAGCCCCAGCATTTT
TRBV5-1,TRBJ2-3,TRBD2,few,CASSSTTSRSTDTQYF,TGCGCCAGCAGCTCTACGACTAGCAGGAGCACAGATACGCAGTATTTT
TRBV7-9,TRBJ2-1,TRBD1,few,CASPNGQGYYNEQFF,TGTGCCAGCCCCAACGGACAGGGTTACTACAATGAGCAGTTCTTC
TRBV30,TRBJ1-2,NA,NA,CAWNPQGVSGYTF,TGTGCCTGGAATCCCCAGGGAGTGAGTGGCTACACCTTC
TRBV7-2,TRBJ2-5,NA,few,CASSRWTEETQYF,TGTGCCAGCAGCCGGTGGACGGAAGAGACCCAGTACTTC